Listed below are T cell receptor beta chains from one sample, sequenced in a study of T cells in localized non-small cell lung cancer. TCRdb keeps only in-frame clones here, not all; method: immunoSEQ multiplex PCR. The sample yields approximately 37,000 clones, 70% to 90% seen once. This specimen consisted of peripheral blood, obtained before any cancer treatment. These receptor sequences come from a man aged 18 to 50 with stage I lung adenocarcinoma. Both conserved end residues are part of each CDR3. The D gene is left open where the match is weak. Clone size, where shown, is once, few, many, or a class for clones that have expanded.

clone size,V gene,J gene,D gene,CDR3 DNA,CDR3 protein
-,TRBV2,TRBJ1-4,-,TGTGCCAGCAGTGAAATCGAGACTAATGAAAAACTGTTTTTT,CASSEIETNEKLFF
few,TRBV19,TRBJ1-6,-,TGTGCCAGTAGTCCCCAGGGGCCCCTTTCACCCCTCCACTTT,CASSPQGPLSPLHF
-,TRBV5-4,TRBJ1-2,-,TGTGCCAGCAGCCCCGGACCGAGTACCTATGGCTACACCTTC,CASSPGPSTYGYTF
-,TRBV7-3,TRBJ1-2,-,TGTGCCAGCAGCCCGCAGGCAGGGCAGGGCTACACCTTC,CASSPQAGQGYTF
-,TRBV5-1,TRBJ2-3,-,TGCGCCAGCAGCTTATATAACAGGGCAGCAGATACGCAGTATTTT,CASSLYNRAADTQYF
-,TRBV7-2,TRBJ1-1,-,TGTGCCAGCAGCTTCCCGGGGTGGACTGAAGCTTTCTTT,CASSFPGWTEAFF
-,TRBV2,TRBJ2-1,-,TGTGCCAGCAGTACTCACAATGAGCAGTTCTTC,CASSTHNEQFF
-,TRBV11-2,TRBJ2-1,TRBD1,TGTGCCAGCAGCTTAGTTCCGGGACAGCAAACCTACAATGAGCAGTTCTTC,CASSLVPGQQTYNEQFF
-,TRBV7-9,TRBJ1-6,TRBD1,TGTGCCAGCAGCGGGACAGGGGGCGGGAAGTCACCCCTCCACTTT,CASSGTGGGKSPLHF
-,TRBV7-8,TRBJ2-1,TRBD2,TGTGCCAGCAGCTCTCGGGCTAGCGGGGGGGCGGGCAATGAGCAGTTCTTC,CASSSRASGGAGNEQFF
-,TRBV7-6,TRBJ1-6,TRBD1,TGTGCCAGCAGCTCCACAGGGGAGGCCTCACCCCTCCACTTT,CASSSTGEASPLHF
-,TRBV6-1,TRBJ2-5,-,TGTGCCAGCAGTGTCCGGGATCAAGAGACCCAGTACTTC,CASSVRDQETQYF
-,TRBV2,TRBJ2-7,-,TGTGCCAGCAGGCCGACTTTCTCCTACGAGCAGTACTTC,CASRPTFSYEQYF
-,TRBV27,TRBJ2-7,TRBD1,TGTGCCAGCAGATCCGGGACAGGGAACTACGAGCAGTACTTC,CASRSGTGNYEQYF
-,TRBV5-1,TRBJ2-3,TRBD2,TGCGCCAGCAGCTTGGGGGTAGCGGGGACCCGCACAGATACGCAGTATTTT,CASSLGVAGTRTDTQYF
-,TRBV7-8,TRBJ2-5,TRBD2,TGTGCCAGCAGCTTTTTAGGAACTAGCGGGGGGTTAGAGACCCAGTACTTC,CASSFLGTSGGLETQYF
-,TRBV7-3,TRBJ2-2,-,TGTGCCAGCAGCTTACAGCGCTCCGGGACGCTTTCGAACACCGGGGAGCTGTTTTTT,CASSLQRSGTLSNTGELFF
once,TRBV7-2,TRBJ1-1,-,TGTGCCAGCAGCCCCTACTCAGGGCACACTGAAGCTTTCTTT,CASSPYSGHTEAFF
-,TRBV11-2,TRBJ1-2,-,TGTGCCAGCAGCTTAAGCGGGCAGAACTATGGCTACACCTTC,CASSLSGQNYGYTF
-,TRBV29-1,TRBJ1-1,-,TGCAGCGTTTCGGCGGCTAGGGGCGGTCGTACTGAAGCTTTCTTT,CSVSAARGGRTEAFF
-,TRBV18,TRBJ1-1,TRBD1,TGTGCCAGCTCACCGGACAGGGCTTCGGTTGAAGCTTTCTTT,CASSPDRASVEAFF
few,TRBV2,TRBJ2-7,TRBD1,TGTGCCAGCTTTCGAAACAGGGGGAACCACGAGCAGTACTTC,CASFRNRGNHEQYF
once,TRBV6-1,TRBJ2-7,TRBD2,TGTGCCAGCAGGGGGACTAGCGGGGGGACCTACGAGCAGTACTTC,CASRGTSGGTYEQYF
-,TRBV10-3,TRBJ2-3,TRBD1,TGTGCCATAAGACGTCAGGGGGAATGGGATACGCAGTATTTT,CAIRRQGEWDTQYF
-,TRBV6-6,TRBJ1-4,-,TGTGCCAGCAGTTACTCTGAGTCCGCAACTAATGAAAAACTGTTTTTT,CASSYSESATNEKLFF
-,TRBV6-1,TRBJ1-5,-,TGTGCCAGCAGAAAGAGTAGCAATCAGCCCCAGCATTTT,CASRKSSNQPQHF
-,TRBV5-1,TRBJ1-2,TRBD1,TGCGCCAGCAGCTTCGGGACAGGGAATGGCTACACCTTC,CASSFGTGNGYTF